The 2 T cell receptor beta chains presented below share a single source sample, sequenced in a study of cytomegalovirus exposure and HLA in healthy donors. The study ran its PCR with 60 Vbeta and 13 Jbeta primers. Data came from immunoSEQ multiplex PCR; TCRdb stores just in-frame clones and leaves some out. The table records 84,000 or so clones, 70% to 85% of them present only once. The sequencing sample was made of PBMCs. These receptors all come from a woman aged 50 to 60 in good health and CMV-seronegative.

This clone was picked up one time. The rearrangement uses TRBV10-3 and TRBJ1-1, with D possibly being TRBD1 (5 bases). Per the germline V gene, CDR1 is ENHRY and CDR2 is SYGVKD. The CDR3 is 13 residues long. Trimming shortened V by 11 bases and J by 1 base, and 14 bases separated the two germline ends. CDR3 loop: CAFQQESNTEAFF. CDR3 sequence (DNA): TGTGCCTTTCAACAGGAGTCGAACACTGAAGCTTTCTTT.

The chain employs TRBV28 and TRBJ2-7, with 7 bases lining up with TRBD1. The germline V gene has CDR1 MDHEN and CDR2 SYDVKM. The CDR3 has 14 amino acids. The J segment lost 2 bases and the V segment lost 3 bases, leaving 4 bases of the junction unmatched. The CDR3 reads CASSFTGTAYEQYF. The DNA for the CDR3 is TGTGCCAGCAGTTTTACCGGGACAGCCTACGAGCAGTACTTC.